The TCR beta chain described here comes from a study of human T cells and chemical hapten exposure. One entry per CDR3 protein results from TCRdb running MiXCR on the RACE reads. This sample has over 100,000 distinct CDR3 sequences, with 9.2% found just once. The CDR3 contains 16 residues. The J segment lost 7 bases and the V segment lost 4 bases, leaving 13 bases of the junction unmatched. In germline, CDR1 is SGHAT, CDR2 FQNNGV. Time point indicated: patch test 2, 6 weeks after DPC sensitization. Treatment given: therapeutic diphenylcyclopropenone sensitization with weekly scalp DPC. The sequencing used whole blood, collected in connection with sensitization to the hapten diphenylcyclopropenone (DPC). This TCR derives from a woman in her thirties or forties with alopecia areata. Some clones in this sample may be carry-over from other donors' samples. V gene TRBV11-2 combines with J gene TRBJ2-1; 7 bases line up with TRBD1. This CDR3 reads CASSSIYWDRYNEQFF. In DNA, the CDR3 is TGTGCCAGCAGCTCTATATACTGGGACAGATATAATGAGCAGTTCTTC.